This TCR beta chain derives from a study of cytomegalovirus exposure and HLA in healthy donors. The PCR used 60 Vbeta and 13 Jbeta primers. Sequenced by immunoSEQ multiplex PCR; TCRdb stores in-frame clones only, minus some. The table lists about 190,000 clones, 70% to 80% of them singletons, with around 1.6% in the top ten. General study results and limits: In a later analysis, compared with equally common non-associated chains, HLA-associated beta chains were more expanded. HLA allele associations emerged for around 15,000 TCR beta sequences in a later analysis, at 0.05 false discovery rate. V- and J-gene trimming of TCR beta was linked (in a later analysis) to a missense DCLRE1C variant.

In regard to this clone: What it binds is not known.

The CDR3 spans 19 residues. Germline CDR1 reads SGHTA; CDR2 reads FQGNSA. Losses at the gene ends were 3 bases for V and 4 bases for J; bases not matched to a gene: 14. The origin of this receptor is a woman aged 45 to 65 in good health and CMV-seronegative. Sample: PBMCs. The rearrangement links TRBV7-2 to TRBJ2-5, with 13 bases identical to TRBD2. The CDR3: CASSFFGTSGRAIVETQYF. CDR3 in DNA: TGTGCCAGCAGCTTCTTCGGTACTAGCGGGAGGGCCATTGTAGAGACCCAGTACTTC.